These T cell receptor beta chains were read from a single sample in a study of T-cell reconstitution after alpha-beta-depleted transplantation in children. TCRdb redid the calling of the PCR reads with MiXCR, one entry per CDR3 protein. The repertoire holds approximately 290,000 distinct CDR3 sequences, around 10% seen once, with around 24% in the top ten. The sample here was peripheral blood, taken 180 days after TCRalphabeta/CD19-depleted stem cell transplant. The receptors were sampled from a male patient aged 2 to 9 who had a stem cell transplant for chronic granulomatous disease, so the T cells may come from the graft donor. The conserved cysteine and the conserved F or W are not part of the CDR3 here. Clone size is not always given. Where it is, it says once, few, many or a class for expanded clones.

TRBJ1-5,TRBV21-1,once,ASSNRFRRRRNSNQPQH
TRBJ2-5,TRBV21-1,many,ASKRLAGEETQY
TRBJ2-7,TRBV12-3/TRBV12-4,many,ASSLGGDAYLYEQY
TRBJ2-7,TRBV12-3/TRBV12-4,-,ARSLVFGEQY
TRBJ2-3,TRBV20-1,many,SARADTVTSGGSYWTDTQY
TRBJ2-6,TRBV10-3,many,ATRPEDGSGANVLT
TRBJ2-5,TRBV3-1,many,ASSQAGGLQETQY
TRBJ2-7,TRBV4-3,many,ASSQDMDGYEQY
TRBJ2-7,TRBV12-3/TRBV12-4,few,ASSNSGYLSYEQY
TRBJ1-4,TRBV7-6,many,ASSPPGVGNEKLF
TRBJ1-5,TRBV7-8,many,ASSLHGGISNQPQH
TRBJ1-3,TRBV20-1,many,SVGGQPLSGNTIY
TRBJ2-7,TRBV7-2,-,ASSFWGWSSYEQY
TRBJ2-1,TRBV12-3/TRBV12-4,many,ASRGRGEQF
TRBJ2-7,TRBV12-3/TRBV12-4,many,ASSSPSGRIYQY
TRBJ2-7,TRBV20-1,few,SARDLKYEQY
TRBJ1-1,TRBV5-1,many,ASSTHSGTEAF
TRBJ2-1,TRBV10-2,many,ASQPLDRDGNEQF
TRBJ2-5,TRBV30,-,AWSVRTVQETQY
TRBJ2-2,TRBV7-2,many,ASSSVGTGVAGELF
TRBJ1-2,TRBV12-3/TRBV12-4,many,ASSPKGGGSDGYT
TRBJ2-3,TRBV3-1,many,ASSQDERTSTDTQY
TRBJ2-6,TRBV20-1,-,SSWGGATRSGANVLT
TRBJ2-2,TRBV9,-,ASSVGSSGELF
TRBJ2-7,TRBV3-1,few,ASSQLGARDREPYEQY
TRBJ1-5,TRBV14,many,ASSQPEGPQH
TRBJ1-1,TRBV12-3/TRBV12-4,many,ASSRTPGEAF
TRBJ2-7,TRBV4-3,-,ASSQTRDRVYEQY
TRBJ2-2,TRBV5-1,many,ASSMGTSRNTGELF
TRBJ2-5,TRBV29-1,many,SVDRGGETQY
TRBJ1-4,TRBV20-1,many,SAQGAGYNEKLF
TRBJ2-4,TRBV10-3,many,AISESVTGVQNIQY
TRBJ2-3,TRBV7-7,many,ASSQQATDTQY
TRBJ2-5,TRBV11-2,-,ASSPDFKETQY
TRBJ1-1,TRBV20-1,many,SARDPRGRTEAF
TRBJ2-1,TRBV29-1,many,SVERNSYNEQF
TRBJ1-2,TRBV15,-,ATSSSKGTLYT
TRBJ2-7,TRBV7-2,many,ASSTHVGNPYEQY
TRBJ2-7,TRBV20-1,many,SARRTGTYEQY
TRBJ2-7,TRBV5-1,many,ASSPTGTGAGEQY
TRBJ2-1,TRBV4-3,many,ASSLGTGEGEQF
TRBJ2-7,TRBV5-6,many,ASSLYPGGYEQY
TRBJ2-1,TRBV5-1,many,ASSLFPPGRNEQF
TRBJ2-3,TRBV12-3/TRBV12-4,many,ASSPPDLFTDTQY
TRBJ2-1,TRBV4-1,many,ASSQPQGTSAYNELF
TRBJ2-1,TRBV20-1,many,SARLPLRNEQF
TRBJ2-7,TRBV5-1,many,ASSPREGKVSYEQY
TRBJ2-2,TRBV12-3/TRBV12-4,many,ASSGGPGGELF
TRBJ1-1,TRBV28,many,ASSLFDRDTEAF
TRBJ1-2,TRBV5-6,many,ASRWRGYGYT
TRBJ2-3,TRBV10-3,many,AISTSGGAADTQY
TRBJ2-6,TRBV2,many,ASSPLQGRGPGANVLT
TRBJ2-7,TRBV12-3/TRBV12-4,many,ASSSGQSSYEQY
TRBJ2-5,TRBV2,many,ASGEDRGLETQY
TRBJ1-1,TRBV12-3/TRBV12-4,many,ASSFSLGQTEAF
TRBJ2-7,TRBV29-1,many,SAATGKGYEQY
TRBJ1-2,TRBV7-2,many,ASSSDIVLYGYT
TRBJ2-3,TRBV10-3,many,AISESGLGTDTQY
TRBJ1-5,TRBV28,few,ASSEAGDQPQH
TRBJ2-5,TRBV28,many,ASRQGGETQY